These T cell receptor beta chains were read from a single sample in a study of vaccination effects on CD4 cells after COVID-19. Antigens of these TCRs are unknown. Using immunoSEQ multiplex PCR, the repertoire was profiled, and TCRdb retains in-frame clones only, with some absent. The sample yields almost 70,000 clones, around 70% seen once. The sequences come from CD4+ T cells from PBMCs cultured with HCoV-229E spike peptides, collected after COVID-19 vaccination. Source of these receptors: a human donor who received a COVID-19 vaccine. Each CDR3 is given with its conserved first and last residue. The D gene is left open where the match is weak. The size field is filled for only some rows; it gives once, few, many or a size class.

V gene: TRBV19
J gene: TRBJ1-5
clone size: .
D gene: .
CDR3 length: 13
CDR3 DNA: TGTGCCAGTAGTGTGGGACGGGATCAGCCCCAGCATTTT
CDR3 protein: CASSVGRDQPQHF

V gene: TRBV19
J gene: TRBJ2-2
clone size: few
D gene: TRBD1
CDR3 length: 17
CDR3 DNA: TGTGCCAGTAGTTCCCCGGGACAGCCTTCTCTTACCGGGGAGCTGTTTTTT
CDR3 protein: CASSSPGQPSLTGELFF

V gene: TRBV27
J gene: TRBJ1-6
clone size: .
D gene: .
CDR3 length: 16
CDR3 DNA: TGTGCCAGCAGTTTATCAATAAGCTCCTATAATTCACCCCTCCACTTT
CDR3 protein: CASSLSISSYNSPLHF

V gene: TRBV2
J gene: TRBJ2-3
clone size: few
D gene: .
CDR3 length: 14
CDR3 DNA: TGTGCCAGCAGTGCGGACAGCTTCACAGATACGCAGTATTTT
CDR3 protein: CASSADSFTDTQYF

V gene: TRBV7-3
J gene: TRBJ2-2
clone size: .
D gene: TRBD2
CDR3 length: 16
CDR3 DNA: TGTGCCAGCAGTCGCTCGGGGCTAGCGGGGACCGGGGAGCTGTTTTTT
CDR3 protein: CASSRSGLAGTGELFF

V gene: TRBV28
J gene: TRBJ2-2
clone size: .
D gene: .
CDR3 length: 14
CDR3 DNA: TGTGCCAGCAGTTTCCCCCGGACGCGGAGGGAGCTGTTTTTT
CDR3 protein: CASSFPRTRRELFF

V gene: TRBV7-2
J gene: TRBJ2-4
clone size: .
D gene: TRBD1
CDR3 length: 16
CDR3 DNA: TGTGCCAGCAGTACCCAACAGGGGGATAGACGAAACATTCAGTACTTC
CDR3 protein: CASSTQQGDRRNIQYF

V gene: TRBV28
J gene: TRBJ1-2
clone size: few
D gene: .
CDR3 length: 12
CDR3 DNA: TGTGCCAGCAGTTTAGTGGGATATGGCTACACCTTC
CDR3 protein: CASSLVGYGYTF

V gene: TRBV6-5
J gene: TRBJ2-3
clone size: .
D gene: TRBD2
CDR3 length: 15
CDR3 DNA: TGTGCCAGCAGTTACCGCGGGGGGGCGGAAGATACGCAGTATTTT
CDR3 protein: CASSYRGGAEDTQYF

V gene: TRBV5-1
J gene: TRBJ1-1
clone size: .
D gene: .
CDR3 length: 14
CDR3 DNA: TGCGCCAGCAGCTTGGGACAGATGAACACTGAAGCTTTCTTT
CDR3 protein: CASSLGQMNTEAFF

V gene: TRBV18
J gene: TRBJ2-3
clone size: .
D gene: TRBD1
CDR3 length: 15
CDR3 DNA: TGTGCCAGCTCCCCTACAGGGGGAAGTACAGATACGCAGTATTTT
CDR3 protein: CASSPTGGSTDTQYF

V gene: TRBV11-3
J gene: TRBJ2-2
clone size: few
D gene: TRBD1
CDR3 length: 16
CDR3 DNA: TGTGCCAGCAGCTTAGAGTGGACAGGGGACACCGGGGAGCTGTTTTTT
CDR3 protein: CASSLEWTGDTGELFF

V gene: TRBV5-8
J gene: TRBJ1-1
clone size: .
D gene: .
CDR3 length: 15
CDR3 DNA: TGTGCCAGCAGCACCAGGCTCCCGAAGGGGGCTGAAGCTTTCTTT
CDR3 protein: CASSTRLPKGAEAFF

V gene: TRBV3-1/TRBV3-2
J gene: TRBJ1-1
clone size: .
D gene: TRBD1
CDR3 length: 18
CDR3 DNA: TGTGCCAGCAGCCAAGATATCCGGGACAGGGGGTTCAACACTGAAGCTTTCTTT
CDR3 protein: CASSQDIRDRGFNTEAFF

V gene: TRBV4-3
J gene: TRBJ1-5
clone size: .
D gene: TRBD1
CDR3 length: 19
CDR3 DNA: TGCGCCAGCAGCCAAGCAGTGTTCCGGCAAACAGGGGGCAATCAGCCCCAGCATTTT
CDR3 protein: CASSQAVFRQTGGNQPQHF

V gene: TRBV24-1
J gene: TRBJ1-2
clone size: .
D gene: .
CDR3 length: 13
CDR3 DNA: TGTGCCACCAGTGATCGACCAAACTATGGCTACACCTTC
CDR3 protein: CATSDRPNYGYTF

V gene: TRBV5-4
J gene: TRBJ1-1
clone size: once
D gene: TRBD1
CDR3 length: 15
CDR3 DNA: TGTGCCAGCAGTTGGGACAGGGGAGCTGACACTGAAGCTTTCTTT
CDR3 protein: CASSWDRGADTEAFF

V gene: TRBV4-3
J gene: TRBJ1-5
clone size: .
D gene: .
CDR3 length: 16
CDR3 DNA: TGCGCCAGCAGCCAAGAGAGAGGGGCCGGCAATCAGCCCCAGCATTTT
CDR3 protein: CASSQERGAGNQPQHF

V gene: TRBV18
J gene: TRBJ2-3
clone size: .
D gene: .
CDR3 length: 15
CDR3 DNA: TGTGCCAGCTCACCACCTAGCGGCAGCACAGATACGCAGTATTTT
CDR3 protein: CASSPPSGSTDTQYF

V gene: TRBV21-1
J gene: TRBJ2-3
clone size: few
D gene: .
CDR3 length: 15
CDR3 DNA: TGTGCCAGCAGCAAAGGGAGTCACAGCACAGATACGCAGTATTTT
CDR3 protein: CASSKGSHSTDTQYF

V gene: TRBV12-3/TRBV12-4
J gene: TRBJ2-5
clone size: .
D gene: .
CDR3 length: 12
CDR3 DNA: TGTGCCAGCAGTTTTCTCGTGGAGACCCAGTACTTC
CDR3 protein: CASSFLVETQYF

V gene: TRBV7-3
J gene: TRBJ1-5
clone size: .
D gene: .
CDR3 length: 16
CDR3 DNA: TGTGCCAGCAGCCATACAGGGCCGGCGCACAATCAGCCCCAGCATTTT
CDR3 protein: CASSHTGPAHNQPQHF

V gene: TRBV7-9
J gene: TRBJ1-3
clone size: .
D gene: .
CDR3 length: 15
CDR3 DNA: TGTGCCAGCAGCCCAACAGGGATCTCTGGAAACACCATATATTTT
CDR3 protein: CASSPTGISGNTIYF

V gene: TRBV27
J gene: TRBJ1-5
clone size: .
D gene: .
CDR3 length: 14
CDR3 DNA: TGTGCCACCAAGACGCACGAACCAAATCAGCCCCAGCATTTT
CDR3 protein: CATKTHEPNQPQHF

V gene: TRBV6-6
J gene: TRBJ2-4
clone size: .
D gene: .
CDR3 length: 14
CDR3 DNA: TGTGCCAGCAGATCGGGACACCCCAAAAACATTCAGTACTTC
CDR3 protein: CASRSGHPKNIQYF

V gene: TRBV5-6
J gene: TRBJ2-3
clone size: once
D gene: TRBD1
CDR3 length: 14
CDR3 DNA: TGTGCCAGCAGCCCCCAGGGGGACACAGATACGCAGTATTTT
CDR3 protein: CASSPQGDTDTQYF

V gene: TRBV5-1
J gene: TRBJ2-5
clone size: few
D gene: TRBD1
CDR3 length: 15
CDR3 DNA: TGCGCCAGCAGCTTCATGACAGGGGGCCAAGAGACCCAGTACTTC
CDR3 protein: CASSFMTGGQETQYF

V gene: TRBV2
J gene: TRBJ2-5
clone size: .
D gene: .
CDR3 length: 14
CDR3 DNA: TGTGCCAGCAGTGACCCCAGGGGCCAAGAGACCCAGTACTTC
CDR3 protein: CASSDPRGQETQYF

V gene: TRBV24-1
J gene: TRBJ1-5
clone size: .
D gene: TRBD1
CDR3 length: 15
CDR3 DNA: TGTGCCACCAGTGATGGGACAGGGGTTGCTCAGCCCCAGCATTTT
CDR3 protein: CATSDGTGVAQPQHF

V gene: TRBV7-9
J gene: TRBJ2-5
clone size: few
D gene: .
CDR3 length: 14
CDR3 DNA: TGTGCCAGCAGCTTAGAAGTTGGGAGGGAGACCCAGTACTTC
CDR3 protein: CASSLEVGRETQYF

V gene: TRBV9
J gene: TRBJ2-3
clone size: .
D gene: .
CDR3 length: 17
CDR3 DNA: TGTGCCAGCAGCGCTACCCCAGGGGTGGGGGGCACAGATACGCAGTATTTT
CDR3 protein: CASSATPGVGGTDTQYF

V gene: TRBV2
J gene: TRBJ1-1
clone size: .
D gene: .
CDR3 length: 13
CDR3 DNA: TGTGCCAGCAGCGCGGACAGGAACACTGAAGCTTTCTTT
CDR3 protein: CASSADRNTEAFF

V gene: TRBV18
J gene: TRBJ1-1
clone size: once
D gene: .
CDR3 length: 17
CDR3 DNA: TGTGCCAGCTCACCAGGACAGAAATCGGGGAAGAACACTGAAGCTTTCTTT
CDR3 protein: CASSPGQKSGKNTEAFF

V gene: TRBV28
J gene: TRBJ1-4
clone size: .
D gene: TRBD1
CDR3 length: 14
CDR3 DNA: TGTGCCAGCAGTCCAGGGGGAAGAAAAGAAAAACTGTTTTTT
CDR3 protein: CASSPGGRKEKLFF

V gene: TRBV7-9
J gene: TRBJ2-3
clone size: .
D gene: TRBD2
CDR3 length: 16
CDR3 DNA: TGTGCCAGCAGCTTAGGGGGCAGCGGGGGGGAAGATACGCAGTATTTT
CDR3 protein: CASSLGGSGGEDTQYF

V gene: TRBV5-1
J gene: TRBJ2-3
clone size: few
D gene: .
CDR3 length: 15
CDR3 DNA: TGCGCCAGCAGCCTCAGGGGAGGTAGCACAGATACGCAGTATTTT
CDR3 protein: CASSLRGGSTDTQYF

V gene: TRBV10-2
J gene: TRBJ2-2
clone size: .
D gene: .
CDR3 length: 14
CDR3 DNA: TGCGCCAGCAGTGAGATCCCCGGCACCGGGGAGCTGTTTTTT
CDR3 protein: CASSEIPGTGELFF

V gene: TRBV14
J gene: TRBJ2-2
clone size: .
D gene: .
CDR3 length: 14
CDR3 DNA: TGTGCCAGCAGCCAAGTCAAGAACACCGGGGAGCTGTTTTTT
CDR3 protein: CASSQVKNTGELFF

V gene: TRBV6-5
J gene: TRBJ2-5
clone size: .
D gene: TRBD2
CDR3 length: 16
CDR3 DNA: TGTGCCAGCAGTTTTCGGGTAGCGGGGGGAGAAGAGACCCAGTACTTC
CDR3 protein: CASSFRVAGGEETQYF

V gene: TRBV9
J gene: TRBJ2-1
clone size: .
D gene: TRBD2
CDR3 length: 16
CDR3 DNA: TGTGCCAGCAGCGTTACCAGCGGGAGCTCCTACAATGAGCAGTTCTTC
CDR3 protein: CASSVTSGSSYNEQFF

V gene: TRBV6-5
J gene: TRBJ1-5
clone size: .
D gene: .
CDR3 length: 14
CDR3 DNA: TGTGCCAGCAGACTTGGGGACATAATACAGCCCCAGCATTTT
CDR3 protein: CASRLGDIIQPQHF

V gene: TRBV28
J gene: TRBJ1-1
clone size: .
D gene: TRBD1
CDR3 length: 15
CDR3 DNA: TGTGCCAGCAGTTTATGGGGACAGGGGAACACTGAAGCTTTCTTT
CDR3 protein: CASSLWGQGNTEAFF

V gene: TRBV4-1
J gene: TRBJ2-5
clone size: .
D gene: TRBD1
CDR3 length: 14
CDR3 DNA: TGCGCCAGCAGCCAGGACAGGGGGCGCGAGACCCAGTACTTC
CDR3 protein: CASSQDRGRETQYF

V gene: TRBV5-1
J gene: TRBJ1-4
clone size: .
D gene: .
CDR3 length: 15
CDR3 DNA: TGCGCCAGCAGCTTGGTGGGCAGGGAGGGTGAAAAACTGTTTTTT
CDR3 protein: CASSLVGREGEKLFF

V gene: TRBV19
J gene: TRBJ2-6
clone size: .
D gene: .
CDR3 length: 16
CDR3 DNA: TGTGCCAGTAGTAGGCCAGGTCAATCTGGGGCCAACGTCCTGACTTTC
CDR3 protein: CASSRPGQSGANVLTF

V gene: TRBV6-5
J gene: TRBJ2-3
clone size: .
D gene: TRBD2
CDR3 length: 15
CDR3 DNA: TGTGCCAGCAGTTTACCATCCGGGGGGGCAGATACGCAGTATTTT
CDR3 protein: CASSLPSGGADTQYF

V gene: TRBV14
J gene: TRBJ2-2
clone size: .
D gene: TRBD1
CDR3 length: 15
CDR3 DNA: TGTGCCAGCAGCCGACAGGGGAAGAACACCGGGGAGCTGTTTTTT
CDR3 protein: CASSRQGKNTGELFF

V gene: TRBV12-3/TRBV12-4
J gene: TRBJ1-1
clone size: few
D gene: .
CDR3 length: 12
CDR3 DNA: TGTGCCAGCAGAGGCAGGAACACTGAAGCTTTCTTT
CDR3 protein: CASRGRNTEAFF

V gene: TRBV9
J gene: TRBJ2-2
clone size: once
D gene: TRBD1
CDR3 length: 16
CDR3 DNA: TGTGCCAGCAGCACGACAGGGGACCGGAGCACCGGGGAGCTGTTTTTT
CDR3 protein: CASSTTGDRSTGELFF

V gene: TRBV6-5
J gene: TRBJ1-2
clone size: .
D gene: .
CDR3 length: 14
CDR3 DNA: TGTGCCAGCAGTTATGGTTCCGGCGACTATGGCTACACCTTC
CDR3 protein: CASSYGSGDYGYTF

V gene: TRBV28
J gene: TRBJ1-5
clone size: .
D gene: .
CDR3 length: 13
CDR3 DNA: TGTGCCAGCAGTCGTCATAATGAGGAGCCCCAGCATTTT
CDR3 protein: CASSRHNEEPQHF

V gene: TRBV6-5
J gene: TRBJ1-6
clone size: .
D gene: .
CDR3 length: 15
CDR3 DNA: TGTGCCAGCAGTTTAACCGGGACAATGGCTTCACCCCTCCACTTT
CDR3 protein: CASSLTGTMASPLHF

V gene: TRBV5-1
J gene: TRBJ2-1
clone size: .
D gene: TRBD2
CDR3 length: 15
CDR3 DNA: TGCGCCAGCAGCCCCGGGACTAGCGAATACAATGAGCAGTTCTTC
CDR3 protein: CASSPGTSEYNEQFF

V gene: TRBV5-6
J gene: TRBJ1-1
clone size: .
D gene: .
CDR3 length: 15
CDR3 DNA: TGTGCCAGCAGCTTGCGTTCATTGGGGAAGACTGAAGCTTTCTTT
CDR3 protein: CASSLRSLGKTEAFF

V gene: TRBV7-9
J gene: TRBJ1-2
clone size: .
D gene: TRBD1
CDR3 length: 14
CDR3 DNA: TGTGCCAGCAGCTTGGGACAGGCGAACTATGGCTACACCTTC
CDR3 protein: CASSLGQANYGYTF

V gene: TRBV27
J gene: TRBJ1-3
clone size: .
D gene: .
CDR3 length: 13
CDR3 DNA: TGTGCCAGCAGTTTATACAGGGGAAACACCATATATTTT
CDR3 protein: CASSLYRGNTIYF

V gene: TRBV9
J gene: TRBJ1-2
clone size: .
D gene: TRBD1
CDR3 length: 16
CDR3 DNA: TGTGCCAGCAGCACCCGGAGGACAGGGGAGAAGTATGGCTACACCTTC
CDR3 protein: CASSTRRTGEKYGYTF

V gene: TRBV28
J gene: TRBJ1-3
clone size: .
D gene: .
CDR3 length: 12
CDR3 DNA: TGTGCCAGCAGTCCCTGGGGAAACACCATATATTTT
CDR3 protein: CASSPWGNTIYF

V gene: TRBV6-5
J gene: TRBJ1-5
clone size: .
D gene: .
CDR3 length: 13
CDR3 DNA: TGTGCCAGCAGACGGCAGGGGAATCAGCCCCAGCATTTT
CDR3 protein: CASRRQGNQPQHF